Listed here is a single TCR beta chain. The sample is drawn from a study of blood T cell repertoires in COVID-19. Across the study: The study drew acute and convalescent COVID-19 samples from the United States, Italy and Spain.

The CDR3 length is 15 residues. Germline V lookup: CDR1 SEHNR, CDR2 FQNEAQ (reference sequence). V was pared by 8 bases and J by 6 bases, with 13 bases of the junction left unmatched. Source study methods: The authors estimated nucleated cell counts from reference gene primer amplification. The protocol was immunoSEQ multiplex PCR, while the TCRdb copy is restricted to in-frame clones and leaves out a portion. V, J and clone size are taken as reported in that table, and D and trimming were inferred from the DNA itself. The profile shows about 97,000 clones, roughly 86% of them singletons. Sequenced input: peripheral blood. The clonotype originates from a human donor in a cohort sampled during active COVID-19. The chain employs TRBV7-9 and TRBJ2-3, with 8 bases lining up with TRBD2. CDR3 sequence: CASFGTGGRPDTQYF. CDR3 DNA: TGTGCCAGCTTTGGGACGGGCGGGAGGCCTGATACGCAGTATTTT. The variable domain in full, with the rest retrieved from reference TRBV7-9 and TRBJ2-3, is DTGVSQNPRHKITKRGQNVTFRCDPISEHNRLYWYRQTLGQGPEFLTYFQNEAQLEKSRLLSDRFSAERPKGSFSTLEIQRTEQGDSAMYLCASFGTGGRPDTQYFGPGTRLTVL.